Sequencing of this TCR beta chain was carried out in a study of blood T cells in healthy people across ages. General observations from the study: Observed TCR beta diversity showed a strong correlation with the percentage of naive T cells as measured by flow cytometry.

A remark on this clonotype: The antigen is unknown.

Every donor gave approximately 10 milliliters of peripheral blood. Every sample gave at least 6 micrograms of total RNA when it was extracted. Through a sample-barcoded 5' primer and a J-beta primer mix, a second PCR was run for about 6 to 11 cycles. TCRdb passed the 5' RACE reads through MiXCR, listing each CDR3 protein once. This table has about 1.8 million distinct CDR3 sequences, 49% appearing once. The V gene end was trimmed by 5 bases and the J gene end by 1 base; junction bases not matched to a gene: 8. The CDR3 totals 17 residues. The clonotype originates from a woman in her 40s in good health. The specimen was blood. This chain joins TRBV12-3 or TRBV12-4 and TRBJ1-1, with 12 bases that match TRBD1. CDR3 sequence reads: CASSPGTGGEANTEAFF. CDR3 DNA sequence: TGTGCCAGCAGTCCCGGGACAGGGGGCGAGGCGAACACTGAAGCTTTCTTT.